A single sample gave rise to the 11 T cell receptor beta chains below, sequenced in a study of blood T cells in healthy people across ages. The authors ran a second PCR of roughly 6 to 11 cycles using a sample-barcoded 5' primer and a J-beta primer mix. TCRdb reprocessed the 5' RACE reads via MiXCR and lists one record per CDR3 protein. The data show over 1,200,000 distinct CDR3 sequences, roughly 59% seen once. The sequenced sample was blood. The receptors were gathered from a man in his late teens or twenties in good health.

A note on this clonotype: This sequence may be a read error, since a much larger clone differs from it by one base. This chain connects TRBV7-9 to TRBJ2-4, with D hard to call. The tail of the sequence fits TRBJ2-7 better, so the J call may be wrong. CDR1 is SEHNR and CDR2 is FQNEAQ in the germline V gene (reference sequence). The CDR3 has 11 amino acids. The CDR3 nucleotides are TGTACCAGCAGCTTTAGTGGCGAGCAGTACTTC. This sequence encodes CTSSFSGEQYF.

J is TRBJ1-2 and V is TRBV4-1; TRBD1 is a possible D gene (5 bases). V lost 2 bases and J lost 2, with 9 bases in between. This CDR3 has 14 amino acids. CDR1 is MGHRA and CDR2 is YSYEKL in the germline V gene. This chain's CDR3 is CASSQIQANYGYTF. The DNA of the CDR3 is TGCGCCAGCAGCCAAATACAGGCGAACTATGGCTACACCTTC.

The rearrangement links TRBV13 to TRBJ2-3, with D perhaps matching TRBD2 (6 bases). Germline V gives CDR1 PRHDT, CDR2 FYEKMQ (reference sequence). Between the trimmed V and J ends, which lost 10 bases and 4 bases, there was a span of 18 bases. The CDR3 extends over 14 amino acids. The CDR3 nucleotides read TGTGCCAACACCCTCGGGAGACCCTCAGATACGCAGTATTTT. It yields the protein CANTLGRPSDTQYF. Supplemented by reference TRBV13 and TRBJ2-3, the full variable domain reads AAGVIQSPRHLIKEKRETATLKCYPIPRHDTVYWYQQGPGQDPQFLISFYEKMQSDKGSIPDRFSAQQFSDYHSELNMSSLELGDSALYFCANTLGRPSDTQYFGPGTRLTVL.

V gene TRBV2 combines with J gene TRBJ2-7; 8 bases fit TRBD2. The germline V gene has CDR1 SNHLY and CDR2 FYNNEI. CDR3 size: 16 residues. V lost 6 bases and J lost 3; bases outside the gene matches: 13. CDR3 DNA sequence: TGTGCCAGCAGGGTTTCGCGGGAGGCTGTTATCTACGAGCAGTACTTC. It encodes CASRVSREAVIYEQYF. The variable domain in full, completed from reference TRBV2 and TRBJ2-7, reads EPEVTQTPSHQVTQMGQEVILRCVPISNHLYFYWYRQILGQKVEFLVSFYNNEISEKSEIFDDQFSVERPDGSNFTLKIRSTKLEDSAMYFCASRVSREAVIYEQYFGPGTRLTVT.

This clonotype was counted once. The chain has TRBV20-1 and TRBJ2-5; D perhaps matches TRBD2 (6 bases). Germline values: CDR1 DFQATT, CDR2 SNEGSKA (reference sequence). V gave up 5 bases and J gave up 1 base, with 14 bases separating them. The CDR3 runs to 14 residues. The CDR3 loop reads CSAGTLRGQETQYF. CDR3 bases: TGCAGTGCTGGGACTTTAAGAGGCCAAGAGACCCAGTACTTC.

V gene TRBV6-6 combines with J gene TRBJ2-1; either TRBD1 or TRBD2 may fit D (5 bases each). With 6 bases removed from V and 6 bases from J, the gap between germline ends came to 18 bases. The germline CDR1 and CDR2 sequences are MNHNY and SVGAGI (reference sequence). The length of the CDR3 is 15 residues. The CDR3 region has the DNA TGTGCCAGCAGCCCGGGACGAGATCAGGTCAATGAGCAGTTCTTC. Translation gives CASSPGRDQVNEQFF.

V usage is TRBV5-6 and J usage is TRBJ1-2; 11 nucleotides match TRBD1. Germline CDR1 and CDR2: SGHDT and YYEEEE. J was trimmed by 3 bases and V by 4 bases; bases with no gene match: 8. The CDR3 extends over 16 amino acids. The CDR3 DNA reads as TGTGCCAGCAGCGCGGACAGGGGGCGTGTTTACTATGGCTACACCTTC. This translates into CASSADRGRVYYGYTF. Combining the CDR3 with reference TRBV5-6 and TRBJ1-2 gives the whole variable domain DAGVTQSPTHLIKTRGQQVTLRCSPKSGHDTVSWYQQALGQGPQFIFQYYEEEERQRGNFPDRFSGHQFPNYSSELNVNALLLGDSALYLCASSADRGRVYYGYTFGSGTRLTVV.

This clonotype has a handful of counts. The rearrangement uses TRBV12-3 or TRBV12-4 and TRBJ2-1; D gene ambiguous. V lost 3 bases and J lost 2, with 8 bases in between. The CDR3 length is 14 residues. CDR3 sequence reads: CASSFGPPYNEQFF. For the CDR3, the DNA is TGTGCCAGCAGTTTTGGGCCCCCCTACAATGAGCAGTTCTTC.

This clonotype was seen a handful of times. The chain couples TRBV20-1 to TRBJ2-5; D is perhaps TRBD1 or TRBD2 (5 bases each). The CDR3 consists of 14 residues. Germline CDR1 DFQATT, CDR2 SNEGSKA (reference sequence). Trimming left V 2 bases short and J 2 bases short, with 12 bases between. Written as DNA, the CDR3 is TGCAGTGCTAGACATGGGACGGATCAAGAGACCCAGTACTTC. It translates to CSARHGTDQETQYF.

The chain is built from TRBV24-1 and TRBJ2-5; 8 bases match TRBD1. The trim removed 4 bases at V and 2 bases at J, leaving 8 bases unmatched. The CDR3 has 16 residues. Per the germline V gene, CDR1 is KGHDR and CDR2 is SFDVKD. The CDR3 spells CATSDLDRGIQETQYF. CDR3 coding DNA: TGTGCCACCAGTGACCTCGACAGGGGCATACAAGAGACCCAGTACTTC.

The DNA of the CDR3 is TGTGCCAGCCACCAACGGGACAGAAGCCTTGGCTACACCTTC. Amino acids: CASHQRDRSLGYTF. The V and J genes are TRBV11-2 and TRBJ1-2; 7 bases agree with TRBD1. The CDR3 extends over 14 amino acids. Germline V gives CDR1 SGHAT, CDR2 FQNNGV. Trimming cost V 8 bases and J 7 bases; bases outside gene matches: 13.